These 3 T cell receptor beta chains were sequenced from one sample in a study of OX40 agonist ivuxolimab in advanced cancers. Library preparation was by the immunoSEQ multiplex PCR assay. Imported from immuneACCESS, the table was reduced by TCRdb to in-frame sequences with V and J called. These copies leave out some clones; in studies compared against another copy, an unresolved V gene accounts for under half, and the cause of the remainder is not known. The sample has tens of thousands of clones on record, over 75% of them singletons. Roughly 50% of the sample goes to the ten largest clones. The specimen comprised CD4+ or CD8+ T cells sorted from blood, sampled in a trial of the OX40 agonist ivuxolimab. The origin of the receptors is an adult with an advanced solid tumor such as melanoma, head and neck, liver or kidney cancer.

V and J are TRBV5-4 and TRBJ1-6; tentative D call: TRBD1 (5 bases). The germline gives CDR1 SGHNT, CDR2 YYREEE (reference sequence). The V end was cut by 4 bases, the J end by 0 bases, with 14 bases between. The CDR3 is made up of 17 amino acids. The CDR3: CASSAIQDRSYNSPLHF. The CDR3 DNA follows: TGTGCCAGCAGCGCTATACAGGACCGCTCCTATAATTCACCCCTCCACTTT.

V and J are TRBV9 and TRBJ2-3; 8 bases are shared with TRBD2. The CDR3 contains 16 residues. Germline CDR1 is SGDLS and CDR2 is YYNGEE. With 4 bases clipped from V and 4 bases from J, the junction kept 11 bases outside the gene matches. CDR3: CASSSSVGGVADTQYF. The DNA of the CDR3 is TGTGCCAGCAGCTCCTCGGTCGGGGGGGTTGCAGATACGCAGTATTTT.

CDR3 nucleotides: TGTGCCAGCAGTCAACCTTGGGACAGCCAAGAGACCCAGTACTTC. Protein product: CASSQPWDSQETQYF. The chain carries TRBV28 and TRBJ2-5; 7 bases fit TRBD1. This CDR3 has 15 residues. Trimming took 5 bases from V and 1 from J; bases not matched to a gene: 7. The germline CDR1 and CDR2 sequences are MDHEN and SYDVKM. Filled out from reference TRBV28 and TRBJ2-5, the complete variable domain reads DVKVTQSSRYLVKRTGEKVFLECVQDMDHENMFWYRQDPGLGLRLIYFSYDVKMKEKGDIPEGYSVSREKKERFSLILESASTNQTSMYLCASSQPWDSQETQYFGPGTRLLVL.